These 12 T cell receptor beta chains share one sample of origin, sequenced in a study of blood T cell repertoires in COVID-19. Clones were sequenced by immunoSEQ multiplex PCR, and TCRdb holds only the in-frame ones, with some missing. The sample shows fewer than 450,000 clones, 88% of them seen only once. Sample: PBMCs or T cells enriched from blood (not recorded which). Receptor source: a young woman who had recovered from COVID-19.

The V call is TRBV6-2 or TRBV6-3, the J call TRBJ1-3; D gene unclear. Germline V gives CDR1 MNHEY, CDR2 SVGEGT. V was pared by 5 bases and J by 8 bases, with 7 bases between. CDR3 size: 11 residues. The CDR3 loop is CASSAGDTIYF. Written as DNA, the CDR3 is TGTGCCAGCAGTGCCGGGGACACCATATATTTT.

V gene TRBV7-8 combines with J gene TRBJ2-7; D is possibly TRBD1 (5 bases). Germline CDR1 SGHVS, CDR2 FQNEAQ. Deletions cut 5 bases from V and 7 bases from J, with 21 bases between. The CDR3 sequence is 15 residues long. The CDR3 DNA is TGTGCCAGCAGCCCGACAGCCTGGGGCGTTGAGGAGCAGTACTTC. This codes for CASSPTAWGVEEQYF.

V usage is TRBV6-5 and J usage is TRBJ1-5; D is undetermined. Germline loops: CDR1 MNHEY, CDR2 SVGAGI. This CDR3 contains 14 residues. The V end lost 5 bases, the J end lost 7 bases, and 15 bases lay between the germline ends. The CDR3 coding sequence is TGTGCCAGCAGTCGGGAAACATTAGGCCAGCCCCAGCATTTT. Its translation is CASSRETLGQPQHF.

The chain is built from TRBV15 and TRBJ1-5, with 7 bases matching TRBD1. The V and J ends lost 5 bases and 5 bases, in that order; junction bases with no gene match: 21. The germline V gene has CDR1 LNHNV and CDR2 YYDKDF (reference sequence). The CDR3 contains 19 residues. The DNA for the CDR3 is TGTGCCACCAGCGTTAGCCTAAAAGACAGGGCTGGTAGGCATCAGCCCCAGCATTTT. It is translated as CATSVSLKDRAGRHQPQHF.

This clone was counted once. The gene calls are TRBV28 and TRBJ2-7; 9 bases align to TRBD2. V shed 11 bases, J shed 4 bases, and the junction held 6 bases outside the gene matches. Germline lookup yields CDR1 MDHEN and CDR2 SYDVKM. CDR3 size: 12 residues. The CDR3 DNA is TGTGCCGTTGGGCGGGGGGGATACGAGCAGTACTTC. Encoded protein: CAVGRGGYEQYF.

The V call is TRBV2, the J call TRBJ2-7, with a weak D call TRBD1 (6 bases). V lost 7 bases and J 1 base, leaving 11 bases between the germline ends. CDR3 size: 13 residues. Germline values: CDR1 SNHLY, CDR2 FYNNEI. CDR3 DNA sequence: TGTGCCAGCACCAGGGACATTTCCTACGAGCAGTACTTC. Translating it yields CASTRDISYEQYF.

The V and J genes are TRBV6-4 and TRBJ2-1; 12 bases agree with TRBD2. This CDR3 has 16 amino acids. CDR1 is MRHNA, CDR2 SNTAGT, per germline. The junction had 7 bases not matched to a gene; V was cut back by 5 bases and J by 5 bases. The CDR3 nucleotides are TGTGCCAGCAGTTTAGCGACTAGCGGGGGTCACAATGAGCAGTTCTTC. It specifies CASSLATSGGHNEQFF.

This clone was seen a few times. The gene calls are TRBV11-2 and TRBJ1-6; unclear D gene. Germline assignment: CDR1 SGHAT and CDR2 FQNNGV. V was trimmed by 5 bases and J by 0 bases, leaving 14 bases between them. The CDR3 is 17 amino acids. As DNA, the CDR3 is TGTGCCAGCAGCCCCGTCGTGAGGTACTCCTATAATTCACCCCTCCACTTT. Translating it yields CASSPVVRYSYNSPLHF.

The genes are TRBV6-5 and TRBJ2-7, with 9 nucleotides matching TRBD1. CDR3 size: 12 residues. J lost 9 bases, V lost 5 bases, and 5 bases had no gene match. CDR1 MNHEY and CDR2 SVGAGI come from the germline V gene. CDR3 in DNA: TGTGCCAGCAGTCAGACAGGGGGGGGGCAGTACTTC. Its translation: CASSQTGGGQYF.

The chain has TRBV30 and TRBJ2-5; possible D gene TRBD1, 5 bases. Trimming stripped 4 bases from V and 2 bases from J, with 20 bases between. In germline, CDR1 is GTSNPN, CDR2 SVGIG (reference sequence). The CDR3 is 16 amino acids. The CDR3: CAWKSERGRAQETQYF. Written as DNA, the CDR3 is TGTGCCTGGAAGTCGGAAAGGGGCAGGGCTCAAGAGACCCAGTACTTC.

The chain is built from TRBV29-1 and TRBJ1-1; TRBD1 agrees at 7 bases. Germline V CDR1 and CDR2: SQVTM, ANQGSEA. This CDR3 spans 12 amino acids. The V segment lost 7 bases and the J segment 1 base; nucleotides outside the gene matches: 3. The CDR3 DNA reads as TGCAGCGCAAACAGGGGGAACACTGAAGCTTTCTTT. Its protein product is CSANRGNTEAFF.

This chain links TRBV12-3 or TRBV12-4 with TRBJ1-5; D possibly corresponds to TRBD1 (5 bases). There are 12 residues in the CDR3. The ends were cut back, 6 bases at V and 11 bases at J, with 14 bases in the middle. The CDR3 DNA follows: TGTGCCAGCAGCTTTAGGGGTTTGGCCCAGCATTTT. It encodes CASSFRGLAQHF.